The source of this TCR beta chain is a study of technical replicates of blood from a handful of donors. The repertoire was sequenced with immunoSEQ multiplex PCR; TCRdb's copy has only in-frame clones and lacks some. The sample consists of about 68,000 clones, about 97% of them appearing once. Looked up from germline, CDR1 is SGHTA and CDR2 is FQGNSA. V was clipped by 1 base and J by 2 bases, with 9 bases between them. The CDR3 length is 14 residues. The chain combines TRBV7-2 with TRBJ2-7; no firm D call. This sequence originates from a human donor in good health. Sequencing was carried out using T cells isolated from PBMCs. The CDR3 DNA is TGTGCCAGCAGCTTAGACGGTCATGCCTACGAGCAGTACTTC. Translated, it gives CASSLDGHAYEQYF.